The 27 T cell receptor beta chains below come from one sample, sequenced in a study of T cells in Graves' hyperthyroidism and ophthalmopathy. Amplification of TCR beta CDR3 regions used RNA as the template. The study used the HTBI primer set for a first-round RT-PCR of the TCR CDR3. TCRdb reanalysed the multiplex PCR reads using MiXCR and keeps one entry per CDR3 protein. The sample shows 350,000 to 450,000 distinct CDR3 sequences, over 11% of them seen only once. Sequencing was carried out using blood. These receptors were collected from a woman in her fifties or sixties with Graves' hyperthyroidism.

The table lists this clonotype with many counts. The chain is built from TRBV20-1 and TRBJ2-1; the match to TRBD2 covers 10 bases. Germline V lookup: CDR1 DFQATT, CDR2 SNEGSKA (reference sequence). J lost 3 bases, V lost 3 bases, and 8 bases had no gene match. The CDR3 is 16 amino acids. CDR3 region: CSARSLAGPRYNEQFF. In DNA, the CDR3 is TGCAGTGCTAGGTCACTAGCGGGGCCCCGCTACAATGAGCAGTTCTTC.

This clonotype was detected ten times or more. J is TRBJ2-7 and V is TRBV13; TRBD2 matches 8 bases. V shed 2 bases and J 3 bases; nucleotides not matched to a gene: 6. CDR3 size: 15 residues. Germline V gives CDR1 PRHDT, CDR2 FYEKMQ (reference sequence). CDR3 in amino acids: CASSLRTAGGYEQYF. The CDR3 DNA reads as TGTGCCAGCAGCTTAAGGACGGCGGGAGGCTACGAGCAGTACTTC.

The sample holds many counts of this clonotype. The chain couples TRBV3-1 to TRBJ1-4, with a tentative D call TRBD1 (5 bases). This CDR3 is built from 14 residues. Germline CDR1 LGHDT, CDR2 YNNKEL (reference sequence). Trimming removed 6 bases at V and 10 bases at J, with 18 bases between. For the CDR3, the DNA is TGTGCCAGCAGTCCGAGGGTGGAGGGGAGAAAACTGTTTTTT. Its protein is CASSPRVEGRKLFF.

The chain combines TRBV5-5 with TRBJ1-2; D is possibly TRBD1 (6 bases). This CDR3 spans 15 amino acids. Trimming took off 3 bases at V and 2 bases at J, with 14 bases between the two ends. Germline values: CDR1 SGHKS, CDR2 YYEKEE (reference sequence). The CDR3 here is CASSSPQTGNYGYTF. The DNA for the CDR3 is TGTGCCAGCAGCTCCCCTCAAACAGGGAACTATGGCTACACCTTC.

The gene calls are TRBV12-3 or TRBV12-4 and TRBJ1-1; TRBD1 aligns across 8 bases. The V and J ends lost 8 bases and 6 bases, in that order; junction bases with no gene match: 11. There are 14 residues in the CDR3. As DNA, the CDR3 is TGTGCCAGCGCACCGGGACAGGTTCTCGCTGAAGCTTTCTTT. As protein: CASAPGQVLAEAFF.

V gene TRBV7-9 combines with J gene TRBJ1-1; D is unresolved. The V gene lost 10 bases and the J gene lost 3 bases, with 12 bases spanning the gap. CDR1 and CDR2 from the germline V gene are SEHNR and FQNEAQ (reference sequence). CDR3 length: 12 amino acids. The CDR3 reads CATLSIHTEAFF. The CDR3 nucleotides are TGTGCCACACTCAGTATCCACACTGAAGCTTTCTTT.

In its sample, this clonotype was seen many times. The rearrangement links TRBV20-1 to TRBJ2-1; D is possibly TRBD1 or TRBD2 (5 bases each). V was cut by 6 bases and J by 1 base, with 7 bases left in between. The CDR3 is made up of 12 amino acids. Germline CDR1 DFQATT, CDR2 SNEGSKA (reference sequence). CDR3 DNA: TGCAGTGCGAGGGGTTCCTACAATGAGCAGTTCTTC. It specifies CSARGSYNEQFF.

This clonotype was found a few times. The gene calls are TRBV20-1 and TRBJ2-3; D assignment may be TRBD1 or TRBD2 (5 bases each). CDR1 and CDR2 (germline): DFQATT, SNEGSKA (reference sequence). The CDR3 extends over 14 amino acids. Deletions cut 7 bases from V and 4 bases from J, with 18 bases between. The CDR3 DNA reads TGCAGTGTCACCTCGAGGGTGGGGGCAGATACGCAGTATTTT. Translating gives CSVTSRVGADTQYF.

This clonotype has only a few counts. The V and J genes are TRBV27 and TRBJ1-4; 8 bases are shared with TRBD1. Germline values: CDR1 MNHEY, CDR2 SMNVEV (reference sequence). The CDR3 sequence is 13 residues long. The ends lost 3 bases at V and 12 bases at J; junction bases unmatched: 6. The CDR3 loop reads CASSFQGAAELFF. Written as DNA, the CDR3 is TGTGCCAGCAGTTTCCAGGGGGCGGCCGAACTGTTTTTT.

This clonotype was seen ten or more times. This chain joins TRBV3-1 and TRBJ2-7, with D uncertain. The CDR3 loop spans 13 amino acids. The germline V gene encodes CDR1 LGHDT and CDR2 YNNKEL (reference sequence). Trimming removed 5 bases at V and 6 bases at J, with 14 bases between. The CDR3 spells CASSYRALGEQYF. Here the CDR3 DNA reads TGTGCCAGCAGCTACCGGGCCCTCGGCGAGCAGTACTTC.

This clonotype was seen at least ten times. V usage is TRBV12-3 or TRBV12-4 and J usage is TRBJ2-7; 7 positions agree with TRBD1. V trimming: 6 bases; J trimming: 4 bases; junction bases outside the gene matches: 9. The CDR3 extends over 14 amino acids. CDR3 sequence (DNA): TGTGCCAGCAGCCAAAGACAGGGTCGGTACGAGCAGTACTTC. Translation gives CASSQRQGRYEQYF.

This clonotype was observed a handful of times. V usage is TRBV20-1 and J usage is TRBJ2-3; maybe TRBD2 (6 bases). In germline, CDR1 is DFQATT, CDR2 SNEGSKA (reference sequence). The CDR3 is 15 amino acids. Between the trimmed V and J ends, which lost 0 bases and 3 bases, there was a span of 13 bases. CDR3 residues: CSARDMQRGTDTQYF. DNA of the CDR3: TGCAGTGCTAGAGACATGCAACGGGGGACAGATACGCAGTATTTT.

As to this clonotype: Being one base from a much bigger clone, this may be a read error. V gene TRBV6-6 combines with J gene TRBJ1-1, with D unresolved. This CDR3 is 14 amino acids long. Germline V gene sequence: CDR1 MNHNY, CDR2 SVGAGI (reference sequence). CDR3 residues: CASSYSPVNTEACF. The CDR3 bases are TGTGCCAGCAGTTACTCGCCGGTGAACACTGAAGCTTGCTTT.

This clonotype was seen more than once but under ten times. The chain employs TRBV2 and TRBJ1-4; D unresolved. CDR3 length: 14 residues. In germline, CDR1 is SNHLY, CDR2 FYNNEI. Trimming left V 9 bases short and J 4 bases short, with 15 bases between. CDR3 nucleotides: TGTGCCAGTAAGCCGACCGCGCTTAATGAAAAACTGTTTTTT. Amino acids: CASKPTALNEKLFF.

This clonotype was seen many times. The gene calls are TRBV7-8 and TRBJ1-1; maybe TRBD1 (5 bases). V lost 6 bases and J 0 bases, leaving 17 bases between the germline ends. Germline assignment: CDR1 SGHVS and CDR2 FQNEAQ. The CDR3 extends over 16 amino acids. The CDR3 DNA is TGTGCCAGCAGGCAACCTGGAAGGGGATTGAACACTGAAGCTTTCTTT. Translation: CASRQPGRGLNTEAFF.

This clonotype was seen a few times. The chain carries TRBV7-6 and TRBJ2-5, with D hard to call. V was trimmed by 3 bases and J by 5 bases, leaving 19 bases between them. Germline assignment: CDR1 SGHVS and CDR2 FNYEAQ. CDR3 size: 16 residues. CDR3 protein: CASSFPSTCILETQYF. In nucleotides, the CDR3 is TGTGCCAGCAGCTTCCCCTCAACCTGCATTTTGGAGACCCAGTACTTC.

This clonotype was seen many times. The chain's CDR3 is CAISEMDSWGYTF. Here the CDR3 DNA reads TGTGCCATCAGTGAGATGGACAGTTGGGGCTACACCTTC. The gene calls are TRBV10-3 and TRBJ1-2, with D perhaps matching TRBD1 (6 bases). CDR3 length equals 13 residues. V shed 2 bases and J shed 8 bases, with 12 bases lying between them. Per germline, CDR1 ENHRY and CDR2 SYGVKD.

Points on this clonotype: This may arise from a read error, as a much more abundant clone is one base away. The V gene is TRBV7-9, the J gene TRBJ1-1; the D is unclear. CDR1 and CDR2 (germline): SEHNR, FQNEAQ (reference sequence). CDR3 length equals 15 residues. The germline V and J ends were trimmed by 1 base and 4 bases, with 13 bases remaining between them. The CDR3 nucleotides read TGTGCCAGCAGCTTAGGGCTTTTAAGAAGCACTGAAGCTTTCTTT. It translates to CASSLGLLRSTEAFF.

This clonotype was observed a handful of times. The CDR3 region has the DNA TGCGCCAGCAGCTTGGGTCGGGACAGAACCGGGGAGCTGTTTTTT. Its protein product is CASSLGRDRTGELFF. V is TRBV5-1 and J is TRBJ2-2; TRBD1 agrees at 7 bases. CDR1 and CDR2 (germline): SGHRS, YFSETQ. Trimming removed 0 bases from V and 5 bases from J; junction bases left unmatched: 4. The CDR3 sequence is 15 residues long.

The CDR3 protein is CASSGDRGSYNEQFF. The DNA of the CDR3 is TGTGCCAGCAGCGGCGACAGGGGGTCCTACAATGAGCAGTTCTTC. This sequence joins TRBV5-4 and TRBJ2-1; 9 bases match TRBD1. Germline CDR1 and CDR2: SGHNT and YYREEE (reference sequence). The V and J ends lost 4 bases and 1 base, in that order; junction bases with no gene match: 3. The CDR3 is made up of 15 amino acids.

A few counts support this clonotype. The V call is TRBV7-2, the J call TRBJ2-2, with TRBD1 matching 7 bases. Germline V gene data show CDR1 as SGHTA and CDR2 as FQGNSA. V lost 5 bases, J lost 6 bases, and 9 bases stayed unmatched. This CDR3 region has 15 residues. The CDR3 sequence is CASSPLDRASGELFF. In DNA form, the CDR3 reads TGTGCCAGCAGCCCACTTGACAGGGCTTCCGGGGAGCTGTTTTTT.

Ten or more counts support this clonotype. The genes are TRBV28 and TRBJ1-2; D is uncertain. The CDR3 runs to 14 residues. V was clipped by 5 bases and J by 0 bases, with 10 bases between them. Looked up from germline, CDR1 is MDHEN and CDR2 is SYDVKM. The CDR3 DNA sequence: TGTGCCAGCAGTGGTGCGGGGACTAACTATGGCTACACCTTC. Encoded protein: CASSGAGTNYGYTF.

For the CDR3, the DNA is TGTGCCAGCAGTTACTCAGGACCACCGAACACTGAAGCTTTCTTT. It encodes CASSYSGPPNTEAFF. The chain recombines TRBV6-5 with TRBJ1-1; D gene uncertain. Germline V CDR1 and CDR2: MNHEY, SVGAGI. The CDR3 sequence is 15 residues long. V dropped 0 bases and J dropped 1 base, with 9 bases sitting between them.

This clonotype was seen repeatedly, ten times or more. V usage is TRBV7-2 and J usage is TRBJ1-5, with a possible D match to TRBD1 (5 bases). Germline CDR1 is SGHTA and CDR2 is FQGNSA. Trimming removed 2 bases at V and 1 base at J, with 9 bases between. CDR3 length equals 15 residues. The CDR3, as DNA: TGTGCCAGCAGCTTATTAGGGGACAGCAATCAGCCCCAGCATTTT. Protein product: CASSLLGDSNQPQHF.

This clonotype was counted only a few times. The genes are TRBV5-1 and TRBJ2-5; 8 bases fit TRBD1. After removal of 4 bases from V and 2 bases from J, the junction contained 7 bases not matched to a gene. This CDR3 has 15 residues. Germline CDR1 SGHRS, CDR2 YFSETQ. CDR3 sequence reads: CASSEPDRVQETQYF. CDR3 DNA: TGCGCCAGCAGCGAGCCGGACAGGGTTCAAGAGACCCAGTACTTC.

In its sample, this clonotype was seen many times. The CDR3 nucleotides are TGTGCCAGCAGTGATGTGGCTAGCGGGAGGGCGCATACGCAGTATTTT. Translation gives CASSDVASGRAHTQYF. The genes are TRBV2 and TRBJ2-3, with 12 positions matching TRBD2. The CDR3 length is 16 residues. V was clipped by 3 bases and J by 7 bases; unmatched bases: 8. The germline V gene has CDR1 SNHLY and CDR2 FYNNEI.

V gene TRBV2 combines with J gene TRBJ1-4; 11 bases agree with TRBD1. The V and J ends lost 6 bases and 6 bases, in that order; junction bases with no gene match: 3. The CDR3 has 14 residues. From germline, CDR1 is SNHLY and CDR2 FYNNEI. The CDR3 DNA is TGTGCCAGCAGCGCGGACAGGGGGCATGAAAAACTGTTTTTT. Protein: CASSADRGHEKLFF.